These 13 T cell receptor beta chains were sequenced from one sample in a study of OX40 agonist ivuxolimab in advanced cancers. The repertoire was sequenced with immunoSEQ multiplex PCR; TCRdb's copy has only in-frame clones and lacks some. This sample yields 65,000 to 80,000 clones, of which roughly 80% are seen a single time; roughly 0.5% belongs to the top ten. This specimen was CD4+ or CD8+ T cells sorted from blood, taken in a trial of the OX40 agonist ivuxolimab. The receptors derive from an adult with an advanced solid tumor such as melanoma, head and neck, liver or kidney cancer.

The chain combines TRBV6-1 with TRBJ2-7; D is uncertain. V was shortened by 2 bases and J by 1 base, with 6 bases between the two germline ends. Germline CDR1 reads MNHNS; CDR2 reads SASEGT. The CDR3 covers 13 residues. The CDR3 protein is CASSEQESYEQYF. The CDR3 region has the DNA TGTGCCAGCAGTGAACAGGAATCCTACGAGCAGTACTTC.

This clone was seen a single time. The rearrangement uses TRBV6-1 and TRBJ1-2, with 7 bases fitting TRBD1. The CDR3 consists of 12 residues. Germline V gives CDR1 MNHNS, CDR2 SASEGT. The ends lost 8 bases at V and 4 bases at J; junction bases unmatched: 4. The CDR3 spells CASQDRIYGYTF. CDR3 DNA sequence: TGTGCCAGCCAGGACAGGATCTATGGCTACACCTTC.

This clone was found once. The rearrangement joins TRBV30 to TRBJ2-7; TRBD1 aligns across 12 bases. The CDR3 has 16 residues. Germline V CDR1 and CDR2: GTSNPN, SVGIG (reference sequence). J gave up 6 bases and V 4 bases, and 13 bases lay outside the gene matches. CDR3 region: CAWTPAPGTGGAEQYF. CDR3 coding DNA: TGTGCCTGGACCCCAGCGCCCGGGACAGGGGGCGCCGAGCAGTACTTC.

This clone was detected a few times. The chain employs TRBV2 and TRBJ1-5; D might be TRBD1 (5 bases). Germline values: CDR1 SNHLY, CDR2 FYNNEI. Trimming stripped 6 bases from V and 0 bases from J, with 12 bases between. There are 15 residues in the CDR3. CDR3 sequence reads: CASSPDSHSNQPQHF. CDR3 nucleotide sequence: TGTGCCAGCAGCCCTGACAGTCATAGCAATCAGCCCCAGCATTTT.

The V and J genes are TRBV9 and TRBJ1-3; D call uncertain. Trimming pared 0 bases from V and 0 bases from J, leaving 16 bases between. The CDR3 covers 18 residues. CDR1 SGDLS and CDR2 YYNGEE come from the germline V gene. CDR3 sequence: CASSVEPGKDRSGNTIYF. CDR3 in DNA: TGTGCCAGCAGCGTAGAACCAGGAAAGGACCGCTCTGGAAACACCATATATTTT.

The CDR3 nucleotides read TGTGCCATCAGTGATCTGAGGGGGAGCTCTGGAAACACCATATATTTT. Translating gives CAISDLRGSSGNTIYF. The rearrangement uses TRBV10-3 and TRBJ1-3; D perhaps matches TRBD1 (6 bases). V was cut by 3 bases and J by 0 bases, with 12 bases left in between. The germline V gene has CDR1 ENHRY and CDR2 SYGVKD. This CDR3 has 16 amino acids.

The chain couples TRBV5-4 to TRBJ2-4, with 7 bases fitting TRBD1. Trimming cost V 4 bases and J 6 bases; bases outside gene matches: 10. This CDR3 spans 15 amino acids. Germline CDR1 and CDR2: SGHNT and YYREEE (reference sequence). CDR3 DNA: TGTGCCAGCAGCGACAGAGACAGGGTAGGAAACATTCAGTACTTC. Translating it yields CASSDRDRVGNIQYF. The entire variable domain, with the rest obtained from reference TRBV5-4 and TRBJ2-4, is as follows: ETGVTQSPTHLIKTRGQQVTLRCSSQSGHNTVSWYQQALGQGPQFIFQYYREEENGRGNFPPRFSGLQFPNYSSELNVNALELDDSALYLCASSDRDRVGNIQYFGAGTRLSVL.

The chain links TRBV4-2 to TRBJ1-1, with D maybe TRBD1 (6 bases). The germline V and J ends were trimmed by 2 bases and 5 bases, with 12 bases remaining between them. Germline CDR1 reads LGHNA; CDR2 reads YNFKEQ. This CDR3 has 14 amino acids. The CDR3 is CASSQKQGGTEAFF. The CDR3, as DNA: TGTGCCAGCAGCCAAAAACAGGGAGGGACTGAAGCTTTCTTT.

V gene TRBV28 combines with J gene TRBJ1-1; no clear D. The germline V gene has CDR1 MDHEN and CDR2 SYDVKM. V lost 7 bases, J lost 7 bases, and 10 bases lay in between. The CDR3 length is 11 residues. The CDR3 DNA is TGTGCCAGCATTGCGCGTGTTGAAGCTTTCTTT. Its translation: CASIARVEAFF.

This clone appeared a few times. The gene calls are TRBV5-4 and TRBJ1-3, with 7 bases lining up with TRBD1. This CDR3 comprises 16 residues. Germline values: CDR1 SGHNT, CDR2 YYREEE (reference sequence). The V and J ends lost 4 bases and 0 bases, in that order; junction bases with no gene match: 7. CDR3 sequence (DNA): TGTGCCAGCAGCCCACCGGGACAGCTCTCTGGAAACACCATATATTTT. This gives the protein CASSPPGQLSGNTIYF. Combining the CDR3 with reference TRBV5-4 and TRBJ1-3 gives the whole variable domain ETGVTQSPTHLIKTRGQQVTLRCSSQSGHNTVSWYQQALGQGPQFIFQYYREEENGRGNFPPRFSGLQFPNYSSELNVNALELDDSALYLCASSPPGQLSGNTIYFGEGSWLTVV.

In its sample, this clone was seen a few times. Here the CDR3 DNA reads TGTGCCAGCAGGAAGGCAGGCTCTGGAAACACCATATATTTT. This codes for CASRKAGSGNTIYF. The chain employs TRBV6-5 and TRBJ1-3, with D hard to call. Trimming took 6 bases from V and 0 from J, leaving 9 bases between them. This CDR3 has 14 amino acids. The germline V gene encodes CDR1 MNHEY and CDR2 SVGAGI.

The gene calls are TRBV4-2 and TRBJ2-4, with D perhaps matching TRBD2 (5 bases). The CDR3 totals 16 residues. Germline V gene sequence: CDR1 LGHNA, CDR2 YNFKEQ. V lost 0 bases to trimming and J lost 3 bases, with 12 bases between them. In nucleotides, the CDR3 is TGTGCCAGCAGCCAAGAGCGTGCGGGCGGCAAAAACATTCAGTACTTC. Translation gives CASSQERAGGKNIQYF.

The chain couples TRBV19 to TRBJ1-6; the match to TRBD1 covers 7 bases. CDR1 is LNHDA and CDR2 is SQIVND in the germline V gene (reference sequence). This CDR3 has 16 residues. V lost 4 bases to trimming and J lost 7 bases; unmatched junction nucleotides: 10. The CDR3 nucleotides read TGTGCCAGTAGTACCTGGGACAGCCAGCGAAATTCACCCCTCCACTTT. It is translated as CASSTWDSQRNSPLHF.